This TCR beta chain came from a study of blood T cell repertoires in COVID-19. Data came from immunoSEQ multiplex PCR; TCRdb stores just in-frame clones and leaves some out. The data hold over 100,000 clones, with about 88% observed a single time. Trimming took 5 bases from V and 8 from J; bases not matched to a gene: 9. CDR1 and CDR2 from the germline V gene are LNHDA and SQIVND (reference sequence). The CDR3 is 15 residues long. This clone is classed as medium-sized. The clonotype was recovered from a human donor in a cohort sampled during active COVID-19. Sequencing input: peripheral blood. The V and J genes are TRBV19 and TRBJ1-3, with 10 bases matching TRBD1. Written as DNA, the CDR3 is TGTGCCAGTAGTGCCCGACAGGGGGCTGAGGACACCATATATTTT. Its translation is CASSARQGAEDTIYF.